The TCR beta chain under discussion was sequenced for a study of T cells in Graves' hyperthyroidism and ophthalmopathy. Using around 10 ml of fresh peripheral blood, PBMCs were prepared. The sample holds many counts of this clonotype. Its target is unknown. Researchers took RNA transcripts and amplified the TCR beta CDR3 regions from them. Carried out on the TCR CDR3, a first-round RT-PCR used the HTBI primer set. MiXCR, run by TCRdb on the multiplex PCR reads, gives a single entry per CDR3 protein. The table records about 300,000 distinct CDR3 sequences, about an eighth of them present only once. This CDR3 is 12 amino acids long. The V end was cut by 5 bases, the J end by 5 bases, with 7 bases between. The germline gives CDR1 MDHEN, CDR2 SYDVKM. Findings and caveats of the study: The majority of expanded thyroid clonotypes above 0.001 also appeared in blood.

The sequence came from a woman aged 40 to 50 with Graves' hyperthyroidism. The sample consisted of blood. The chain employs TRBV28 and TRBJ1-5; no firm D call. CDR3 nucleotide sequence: TGTGCCAGCAGTAAGGACGATCAGCCCCAGCATTTT. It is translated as CASSKDDQPQHF.